This T cell receptor beta chain appears in the sequencing data of a study of cytomegalovirus exposure and HLA in healthy donors. Study conclusions and caveats: With DRB1 most and HLA-C fewest, TCR association rates differed between HLA loci in a later analysis. According to an earlier analysis, most TCR beta V segments yielded productive rearrangements about 90% or about 30% of the time.

Germline CDR1 is SGHTA and CDR2 is FQGTGA. V lost 1 base, J lost 9 bases, and 18 bases lay in between. This CDR3 is built from 15 residues. In the PCR, 60 Vbeta and 13 Jbeta primers were used. Produced via immunoSEQ multiplex PCR; TCRdb's table is partial and in-frame only. The sample holds around 110,000 clones, 65% to 75% seen once. Details on this clone: The antigen remains undetermined.

The material sequenced was PBMCs. The genes are TRBV7-3 and TRBJ1-1; TRBD1 is a possible D gene (5 bases). The sequence was obtained from a young man in good health and CMV-seropositive. The CDR3 here is CASSLNGPGLSQAFF. DNA of the CDR3: TGTGCCAGCAGCTTAAACGGCCCGGGACTGAGCCAAGCTTTCTTT. The full variable domain, with the rest looked up from reference TRBV7-3 and TRBJ1-1, is GAGVSQTPSNKVTEKGKYVELRCDPISGHTALYWYRQSLGQGPEFLIYFQGTGAADDSGLPNDRFFAVRPEGSVSTLKIQRTERGDSAVYLCASSLNGPGLSQAFFGQGTRLTVV.